This paragraph covers one T cell receptor (beta chain) sequence. The sample comes from a study of blood T cell repertoires in COVID-19. For the study at large: Italy, Spain and the United States were the sources of the convalescent and acute COVID-19 samples. T cells, B-cell-depleted T cells, or PBMCs supplied cDNA or gDNA.

Germline loops: CDR1 SGHRS, CDR2 YFSETQ. This CDR3 has 13 residues. Trimming removed 7 bases at V and 5 bases at J, with 13 bases between. Study processing details: Amplification of reference gene primers was used by the study to estimate nucleated cell counts. The table came from immunoSEQ multiplex PCR; TCRdb's copy has only in-frame clones and leaves some out. That table supplies the V and J calls and clone size; D and trimming were determined from the DNA. Counted here are approximately 430,000 clones, 86% occurring once; the ten biggest clones make up more than 1.4%. The chain carries TRBV5-1 and TRBJ2-1; D not resolved. This clonotype originated in a woman in her 30s with active or convalescent COVID-19. Sequencing was done on a sample of peripheral blood. The CDR3 reads CASRNVADNEQFF. The CDR3 nucleotides read TGCGCCAGCCGCAACGTGGCTGACAATGAGCAGTTCTTC.